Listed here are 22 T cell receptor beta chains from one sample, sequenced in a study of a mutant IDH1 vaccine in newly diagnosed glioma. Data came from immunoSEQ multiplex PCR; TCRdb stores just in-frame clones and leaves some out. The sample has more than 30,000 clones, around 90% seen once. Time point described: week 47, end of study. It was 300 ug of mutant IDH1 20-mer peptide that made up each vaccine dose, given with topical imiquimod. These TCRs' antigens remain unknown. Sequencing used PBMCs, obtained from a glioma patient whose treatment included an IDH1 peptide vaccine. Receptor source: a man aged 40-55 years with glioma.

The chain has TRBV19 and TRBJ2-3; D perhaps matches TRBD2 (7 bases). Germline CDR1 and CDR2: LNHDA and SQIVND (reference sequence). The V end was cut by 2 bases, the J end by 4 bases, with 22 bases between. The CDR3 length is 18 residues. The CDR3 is CASSISPTAGARADTQYF. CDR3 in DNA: TGTGCCAGTAGTATAAGCCCAACGGCGGGGGCAAGGGCAGATACGCAGTATTTT.

CDR3 region: CASSLAQGADTQYF. The CDR3 DNA reads TGCGCCAGCAGCTTGGCGCAGGGCGCAGATACGCAGTATTTT. The J gene is TRBJ2-3, the V gene TRBV5-1; D is possibly TRBD1 (5 bases). This CDR3 region has 14 residues. Germline V gene sequence: CDR1 SGHRS, CDR2 YFSETQ. The ends were cut back, 0 bases at V and 4 bases at J, with 9 bases in the middle.

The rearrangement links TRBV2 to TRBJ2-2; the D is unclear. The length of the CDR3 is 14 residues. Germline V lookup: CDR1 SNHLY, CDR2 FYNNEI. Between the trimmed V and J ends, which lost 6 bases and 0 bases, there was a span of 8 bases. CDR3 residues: CASSVLANTGELFF. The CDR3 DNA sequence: TGTGCCAGCAGCGTGCTAGCGAACACCGGGGAGCTGTTTTTT.

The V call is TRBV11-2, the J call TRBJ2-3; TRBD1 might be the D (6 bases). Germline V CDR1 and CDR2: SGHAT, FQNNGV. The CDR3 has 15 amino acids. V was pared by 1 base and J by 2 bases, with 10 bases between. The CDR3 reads CASSLGAGATDTQYF. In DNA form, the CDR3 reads TGTGCCAGCAGCTTAGGTGCAGGGGCCACAGATACGCAGTATTTT.

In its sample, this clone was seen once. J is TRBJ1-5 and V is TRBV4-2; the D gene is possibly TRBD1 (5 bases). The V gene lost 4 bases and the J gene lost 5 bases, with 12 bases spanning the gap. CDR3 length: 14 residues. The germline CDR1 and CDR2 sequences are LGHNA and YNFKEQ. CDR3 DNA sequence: TGTGCCAGCAGCCCACTGGCGGGGGATCAGCCCCAGCATTTT. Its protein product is CASSPLAGDQPQHF.

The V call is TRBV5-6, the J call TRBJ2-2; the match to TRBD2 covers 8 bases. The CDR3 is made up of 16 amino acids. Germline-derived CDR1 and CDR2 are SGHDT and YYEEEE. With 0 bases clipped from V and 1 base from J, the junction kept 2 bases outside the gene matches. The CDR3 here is CASSLELAGNTGELFF. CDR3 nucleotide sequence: TGTGCCAGCAGCTTGGAGCTAGCGGGGAACACCGGGGAGCTGTTTTTT.

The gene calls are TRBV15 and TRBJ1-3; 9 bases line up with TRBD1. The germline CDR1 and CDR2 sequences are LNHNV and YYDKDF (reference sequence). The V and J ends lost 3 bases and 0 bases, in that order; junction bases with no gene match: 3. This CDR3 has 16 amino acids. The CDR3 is CATSRGQGTSGNTIYF. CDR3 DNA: TGTGCCACCAGCAGGGGACAGGGCACCTCTGGAAACACCATATATTTT.

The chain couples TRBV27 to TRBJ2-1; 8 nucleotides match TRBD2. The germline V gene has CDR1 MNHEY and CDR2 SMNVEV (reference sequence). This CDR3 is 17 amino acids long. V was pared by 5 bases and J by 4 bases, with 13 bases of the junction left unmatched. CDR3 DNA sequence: TGTGCCAGCAGTATCCCCCGGGGGGGAACAAATTACAATGAGCAGTTCTTC. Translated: CASSIPRGGTNYNEQFF.

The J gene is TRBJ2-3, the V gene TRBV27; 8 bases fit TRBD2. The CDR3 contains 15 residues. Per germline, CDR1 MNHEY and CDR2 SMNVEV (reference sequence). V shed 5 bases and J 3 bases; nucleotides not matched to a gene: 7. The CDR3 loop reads CASSPGTRGTDTQYF. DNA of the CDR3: TGTGCCAGCAGTCCAGGGACTAGAGGGACAGATACGCAGTATTTT.

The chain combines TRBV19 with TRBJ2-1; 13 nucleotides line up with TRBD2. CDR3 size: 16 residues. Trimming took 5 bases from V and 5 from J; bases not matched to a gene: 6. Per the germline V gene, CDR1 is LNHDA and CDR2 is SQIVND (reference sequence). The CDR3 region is CASSGRLAGGHNEQFF. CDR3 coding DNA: TGTGCCAGTAGTGGGAGACTAGCGGGGGGCCACAATGAGCAGTTCTTC.

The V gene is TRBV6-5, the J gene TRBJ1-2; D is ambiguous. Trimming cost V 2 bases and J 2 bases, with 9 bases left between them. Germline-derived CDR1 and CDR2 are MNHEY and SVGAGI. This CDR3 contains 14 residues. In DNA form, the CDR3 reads TGTGCCAGCAGTTACAGCCCCGGGAACTATGGCTACACCTTC. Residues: CASSYSPGNYGYTF.

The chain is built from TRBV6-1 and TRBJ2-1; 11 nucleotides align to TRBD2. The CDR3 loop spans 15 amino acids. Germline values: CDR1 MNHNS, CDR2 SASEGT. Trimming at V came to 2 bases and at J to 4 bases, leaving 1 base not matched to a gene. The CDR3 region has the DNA TGTGCCAGCAGTGAACTAGCGGGGGGTTACAATGAGCAGTTCTTC. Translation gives CASSELAGGYNEQFF.

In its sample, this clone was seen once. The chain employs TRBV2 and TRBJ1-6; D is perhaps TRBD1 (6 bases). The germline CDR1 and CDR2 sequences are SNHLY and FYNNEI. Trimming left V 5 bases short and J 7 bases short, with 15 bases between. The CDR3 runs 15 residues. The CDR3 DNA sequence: TGTGCCAGCAGTAGGACAGAGCGTACGAATTCACCCCTCCACTTT. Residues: CASSRTERTNSPLHF.

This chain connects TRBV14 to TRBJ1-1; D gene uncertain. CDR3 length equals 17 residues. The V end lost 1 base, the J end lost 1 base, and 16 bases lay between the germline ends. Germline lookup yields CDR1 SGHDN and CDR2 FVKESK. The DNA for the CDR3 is TGTGCCAGCAGCCAAGCCGGGAGGACGGTTCGGAACACTGAAGCTTTCTTT. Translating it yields CASSQAGRTVRNTEAFF.

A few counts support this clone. This chain's CDR3 is CASSLALLRGLNTGELFF. The CDR3 bases are TGCGCCAGCAGCTTGGCTTTGCTCAGGGGGCTTAACACCGGGGAGCTGTTTTTT. The J gene is TRBJ2-2, the V gene TRBV5-1; 8 bases are shared with TRBD1. V lost 0 bases and J lost 2; bases outside the gene matches: 9. CDR1 and CDR2 from the germline V gene are SGHRS and YFSETQ. The CDR3 consists of 18 residues.

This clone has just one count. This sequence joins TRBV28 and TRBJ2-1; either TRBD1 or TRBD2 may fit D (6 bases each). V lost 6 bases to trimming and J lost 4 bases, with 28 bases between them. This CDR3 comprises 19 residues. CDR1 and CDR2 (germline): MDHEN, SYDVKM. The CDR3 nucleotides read TGTGCCAGCAGCCCAGGGGCTTGGCGGGGAACGGGATATTACAATGAGCAGTTCTTC. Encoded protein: CASSPGAWRGTGYYNEQFF.

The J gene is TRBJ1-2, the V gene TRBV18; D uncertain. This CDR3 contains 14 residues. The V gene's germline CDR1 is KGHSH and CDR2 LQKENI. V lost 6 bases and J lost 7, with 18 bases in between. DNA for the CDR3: TGTGCCAGCTCCTTCGGACTGGGAGACGCTGGCTACACCTTC. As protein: CASSFGLGDAGYTF. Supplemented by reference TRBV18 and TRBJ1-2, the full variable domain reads NAGVMQNPRHLVRRRGQEARLRCSPMKGHSHVYWYRQLPEEGLKFMVYLQKENIIDESGMPKERFSAEFPKEGPSILRIQQVVRGDSAAYFCASSFGLGDAGYTFGSGTRLTVV.

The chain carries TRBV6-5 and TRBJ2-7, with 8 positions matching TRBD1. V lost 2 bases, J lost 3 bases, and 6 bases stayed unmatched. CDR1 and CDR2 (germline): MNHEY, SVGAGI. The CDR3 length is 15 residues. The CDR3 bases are TGTGCCAGCAGTTACCCCGGGACAGGTAGCTACGAGCAGTACGTC. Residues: CASSYPGTGSYEQYV.

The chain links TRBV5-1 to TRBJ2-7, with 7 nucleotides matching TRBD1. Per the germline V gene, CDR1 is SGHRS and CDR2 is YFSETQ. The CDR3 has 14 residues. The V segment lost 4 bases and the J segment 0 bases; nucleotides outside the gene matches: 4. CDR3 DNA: TGCGCCAGCAGCCTGGGGGACAGCTCCTACGAGCAGTACTTC. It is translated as CASSLGDSSYEQYF.

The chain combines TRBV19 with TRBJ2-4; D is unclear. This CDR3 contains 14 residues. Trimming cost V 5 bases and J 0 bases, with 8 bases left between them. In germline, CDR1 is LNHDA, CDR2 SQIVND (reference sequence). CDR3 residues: CASSPHTAKNIQYF. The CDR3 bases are TGTGCCAGTAGTCCCCACACAGCCAAAAACATTCAGTACTTC. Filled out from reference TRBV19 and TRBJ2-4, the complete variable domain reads DGGITQSPKYLFRKEGQNVTLSCEQNLNHDAMYWYRQDPGQGLRLIYYSQIVNDFQKGDIAEGYSVSREKKESFPLTVTSAQKNPTAFYLCASSPHTAKNIQYFGAGTRLSVL.

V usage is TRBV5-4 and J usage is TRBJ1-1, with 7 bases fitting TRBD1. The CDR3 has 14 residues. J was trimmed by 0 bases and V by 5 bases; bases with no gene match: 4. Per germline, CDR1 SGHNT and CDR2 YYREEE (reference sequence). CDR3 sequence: CASSRGQLNTEAFF. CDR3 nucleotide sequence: TGTGCCAGCAGTAGGGGACAGCTGAACACTGAAGCTTTCTTT.

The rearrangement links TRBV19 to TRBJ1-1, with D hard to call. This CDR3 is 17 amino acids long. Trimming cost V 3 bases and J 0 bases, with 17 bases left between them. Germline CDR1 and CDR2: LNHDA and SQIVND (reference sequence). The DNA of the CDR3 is TGTGCCAGTAGTATGGTAGTACTTCCTTCAATGAACACTGAAGCTTTCTTT. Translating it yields CASSMVVLPSMNTEAFF.